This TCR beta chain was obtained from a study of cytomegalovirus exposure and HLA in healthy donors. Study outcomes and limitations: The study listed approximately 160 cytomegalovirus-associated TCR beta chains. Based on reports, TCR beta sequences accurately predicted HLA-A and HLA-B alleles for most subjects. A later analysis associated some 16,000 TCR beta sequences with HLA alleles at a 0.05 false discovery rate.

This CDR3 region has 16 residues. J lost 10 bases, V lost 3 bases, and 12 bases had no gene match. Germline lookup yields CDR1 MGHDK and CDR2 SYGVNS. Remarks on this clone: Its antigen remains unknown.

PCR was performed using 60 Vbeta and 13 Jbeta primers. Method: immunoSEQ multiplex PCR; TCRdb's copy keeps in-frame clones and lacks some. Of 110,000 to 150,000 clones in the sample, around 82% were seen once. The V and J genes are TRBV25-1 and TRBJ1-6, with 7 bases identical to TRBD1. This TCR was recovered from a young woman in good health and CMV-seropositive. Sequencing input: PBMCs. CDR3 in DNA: TGTGCCAGCAGTGACCAAAACAGGGGAAAGGACTCACCCCTCCACTTT. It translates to CASSDQNRGKDSPLHF.